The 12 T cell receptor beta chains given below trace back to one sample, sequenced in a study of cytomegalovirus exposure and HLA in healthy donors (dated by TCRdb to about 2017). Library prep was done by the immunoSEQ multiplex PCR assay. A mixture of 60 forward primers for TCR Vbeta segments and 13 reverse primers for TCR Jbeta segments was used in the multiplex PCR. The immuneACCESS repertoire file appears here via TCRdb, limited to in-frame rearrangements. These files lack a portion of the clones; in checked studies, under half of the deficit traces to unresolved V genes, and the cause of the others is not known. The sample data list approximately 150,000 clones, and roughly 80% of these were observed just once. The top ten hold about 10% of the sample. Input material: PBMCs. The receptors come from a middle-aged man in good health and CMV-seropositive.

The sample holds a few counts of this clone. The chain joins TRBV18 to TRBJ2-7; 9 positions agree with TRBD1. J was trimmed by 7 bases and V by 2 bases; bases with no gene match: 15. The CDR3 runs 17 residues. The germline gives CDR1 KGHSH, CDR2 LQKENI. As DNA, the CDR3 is TGTGCCAGCTCACCAGCAGGCACAGGGGGCGCGACAAAGGAGCAGTACTTC. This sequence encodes CASSPAGTGGATKEQYF.

In DNA form, the CDR3 reads TGTGCCAGCTCACAAGCGGGGGGGCCGAGGACAGATACGCAGTATTTT. It codes for CASSQAGGPRTDTQYF. The chain couples TRBV18 to TRBJ2-3, with 10 bases lining up with TRBD2. V trimming: 4 bases; J trimming: 3 bases; junction bases outside the gene matches: 7. The CDR3 length is 16 residues. Looked up from germline, CDR1 is KGHSH and CDR2 is LQKENI.

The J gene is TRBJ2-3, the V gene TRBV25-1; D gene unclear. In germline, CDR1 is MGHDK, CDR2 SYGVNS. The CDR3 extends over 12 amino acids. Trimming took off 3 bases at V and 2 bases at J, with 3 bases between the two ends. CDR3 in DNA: TGTGCCAGCAGTGACGTCACAGATACGCAGTATTTT. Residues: CASSDVTDTQYF.

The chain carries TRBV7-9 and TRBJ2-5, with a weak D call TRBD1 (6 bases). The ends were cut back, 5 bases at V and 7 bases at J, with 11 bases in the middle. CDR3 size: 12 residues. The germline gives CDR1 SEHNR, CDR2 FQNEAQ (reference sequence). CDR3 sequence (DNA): TGTGCCAGCAGCACAGGGTTCGGGACCCAGTACTTC. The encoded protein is CASSTGFGTQYF.

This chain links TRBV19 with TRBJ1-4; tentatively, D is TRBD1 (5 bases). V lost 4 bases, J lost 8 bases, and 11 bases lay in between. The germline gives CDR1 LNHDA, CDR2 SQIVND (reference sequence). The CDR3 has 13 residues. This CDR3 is CASSKGTWEKLFF. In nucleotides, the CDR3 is TGTGCCAGTAGTAAGGGGACTTGGGAAAAACTGTTTTTT.

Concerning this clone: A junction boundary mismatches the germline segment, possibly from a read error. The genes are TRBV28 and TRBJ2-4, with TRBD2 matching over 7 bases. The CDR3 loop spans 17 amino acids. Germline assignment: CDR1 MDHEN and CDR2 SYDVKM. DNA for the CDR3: TGTGCCAGCAGTCCCCGGGGGGAGGGTGTAGCCAAAAACAGTCAGTACTTC. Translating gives CASSPRGEGVAKNSQYF.

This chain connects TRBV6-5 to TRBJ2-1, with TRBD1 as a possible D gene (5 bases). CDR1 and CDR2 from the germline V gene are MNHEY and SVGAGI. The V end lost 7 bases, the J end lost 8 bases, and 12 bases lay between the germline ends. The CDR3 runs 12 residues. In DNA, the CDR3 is TGTGCCAGCACCTCCACAGGAGATGAGCAGTTCTTC. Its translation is CASTSTGDEQFF.

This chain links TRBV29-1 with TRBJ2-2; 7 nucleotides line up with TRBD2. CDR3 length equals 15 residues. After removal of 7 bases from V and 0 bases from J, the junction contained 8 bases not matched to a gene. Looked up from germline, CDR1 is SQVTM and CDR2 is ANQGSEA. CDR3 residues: CSAKRGNANTGELFF. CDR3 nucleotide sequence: TGCAGCGCAAAGCGGGGAAACGCGAACACCGGGGAGCTGTTTTTT.

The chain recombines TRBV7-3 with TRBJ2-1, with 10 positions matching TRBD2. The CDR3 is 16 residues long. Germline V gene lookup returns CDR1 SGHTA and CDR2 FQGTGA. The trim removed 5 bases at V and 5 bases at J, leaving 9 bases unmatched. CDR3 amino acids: CASSPRSGGADNEQFF. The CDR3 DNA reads TGTGCCAGCAGCCCCCGAAGCGGGGGGGCGGACAATGAGCAGTTCTTC.

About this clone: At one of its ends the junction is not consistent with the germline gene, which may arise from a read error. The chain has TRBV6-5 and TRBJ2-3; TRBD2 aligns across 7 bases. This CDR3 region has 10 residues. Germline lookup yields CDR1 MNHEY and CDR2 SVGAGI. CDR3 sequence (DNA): TGCGACGGTGGGAGGGTCGCGCAGTATTTT. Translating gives CDGGRVAQYF.

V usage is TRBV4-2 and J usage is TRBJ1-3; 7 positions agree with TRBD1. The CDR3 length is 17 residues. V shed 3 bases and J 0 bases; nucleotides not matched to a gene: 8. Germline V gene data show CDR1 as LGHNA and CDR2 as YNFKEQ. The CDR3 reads CASSQKLTGASGNTIYF. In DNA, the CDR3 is TGTGCCAGCAGCCAGAAACTAACAGGGGCCTCTGGAAACACCATATATTTT.

The CDR3 DNA is TGTGCCAGCAGCCTCTCCACTAGGGGGAGCGGGGAGCTGTTTTTT. Protein: CASSLSTRGSGELFF. The chain is built from TRBV7-9 and TRBJ2-2; D might be TRBD1 (6 bases). The germline V and J ends were trimmed by 5 bases and 7 bases, with 17 bases remaining between them. Looked up from germline, CDR1 is SEHNR and CDR2 is FQNEAQ (reference sequence). CDR3 length equals 15 residues.